This T cell receptor beta chain was identified in a study of blood T cell repertoires in COVID-19. About the study: The origin of the acute and convalescent COVID-19 samples was the United States, Italy and Spain. T cells, B-cell-depleted T cells, or PBMCs supplied cDNA or gDNA.

In the original processing: Reference gene primer amplification in the assay estimated nucleated cell counts. The repertoire was sequenced with immunoSEQ multiplex PCR; TCRdb's copy has only in-frame clones and lacks some. The D gene and trimming were derived from the DNA, and the V and J assignments and clone size from that table. The table shows a few hundred thousand clones, with approximately 81% occurring only once. The Seattle patients, enrolled during active infection, were followed longitudinally. The CDR3 totals 15 residues. Germline V lookup: CDR1 LNHDA, CDR2 SQIVND (reference sequence). Between the trimmed V and J ends, which lost 3 bases and 0 bases, there was a span of 11 bases.

This chain uses TRBV19 with TRBJ1-1; a weak D match, TRBD1 (5 bases). The specimen sequenced was peripheral blood. This receptor was identified in a woman older than 75 with COVID-19, enrolled during active disease. The CDR3 DNA sequence: TGTGCCAGTAGTATTACAGGTCCTATGAACACTGAAGCTTTCTTT. As protein: CASSITGPMNTEAFF.